This TCR beta chain is drawn from a study of cytomegalovirus exposure and HLA in healthy donors. The length of the CDR3 is 14 residues. V was clipped by 4 bases and J by 3 bases; unmatched bases: 6. The germline CDR1 and CDR2 sequences are SGDLS and YYNGEE. Healthy bone marrow donors made up the donors. PCR employed 60 Vbeta and 13 Jbeta primers. Libraries were prepared by immunoSEQ multiplex PCR; TCRdb keeps only in-frame clonotypes and omits some of them. Across more than 200,000 clones, the top ten clones capture over 0.75% of the sample. The TCR was taken from a woman aged 25 to 39 in good health and CMV-seropositive. The rearrangement links TRBV9 to TRBJ2-7, with TRBD2 matching over 8 bases. Sequenced material: PBMCs. This CDR3 is CASSTSGGGYEQYF. CDR3 bases: TGTGCCAGCAGCACTAGCGGAGGGGGCTACGAGCAGTACTTC.